These T cell receptor beta chains were read from a single sample in a study of beta chain features in type 1 diabetes. Generated by immunoSEQ multiplex PCR, the TCRdb table keeps only in-frame clones and is missing some. Here the sample spans some 160,000 clones, around 8% being singletons. Source material: central memory CD4+ T cells from blood. The receptor set was obtained from a woman in her late teens or twenties with type 1 diabetes. Each CDR3 is given with its conserved first and last residue. D genes are given only for firm matches. Expanded clones get a size class; other rows say once, few or many, or leave the size out.

TRBD1,TRBV4-2,.,TRBJ1-2,TGTGCCAGCAGCCAAGATACAGGGGCAGGCTATGGCTACACCTTC,CASSQDTGAGYGYTF
.,TRBV4-3,.,TRBJ2-3,TGCGCCAGCAGCGCACGGGGGGCAGAGGCAGATACGCAGTATTTT,CASSARGAEADTQYF
.,TRBV5-1,few,TRBJ2-1,TGCGCCAGCAGCTCCCGCGTGGACAATGAGCAGTTCTTC,CASSSRVDNEQFF
TRBD2,TRBV19,few,TRBJ2-3,TGTGCCAGTAGGGGACTAGCAGATACGCAGTATTTT,CASRGLADTQYF
TRBD2,TRBV11-2,.,TRBJ2-7,TGTGCCAGCAGCTCGACGGGACTAGCGGCCGAGGAGCAGTACTTC,CASSSTGLAAEEQYF
TRBD1,TRBV10-3,few,TRBJ2-3,TGTGCCATCAGACCTCGGGACAGGGGATATGCAGATACGCAGTATTTT,CAIRPRDRGYADTQYF
.,TRBV6-1,.,TRBJ2-3,TGTGCCAGCGGGTCAGGGCTGGCGGATACGCAGTATTTT,CASGSGLADTQYF
TRBD1,TRBV5-1,.,TRBJ2-2,TGCGCCAGCAGCTTGGCCGGGCCCCGGACAGGGGGCGAAGCTGGGGAGCTGTTTTTT,CASSLAGPRTGGEAGELFF
TRBD1,TRBV9,few,TRBJ1-4,TGTGCCAGCAGCGCCCGAGAGGGGACAGCCACTGAAAAACTGTTTTTT,CASSAREGTATEKLFF
TRBD1,TRBV27,.,TRBJ1-5,TGTGCCAGCAGTTTCAGGGGGCCTTATTCCAGTCAGCCCCAGCATTTT,CASSFRGPYSSQPQHF
.,TRBV11-2,few,TRBJ2-1,TGTGCCAGCAGCTCTACTAGTATCAATGAGCAGTTCTTC,CASSSTSINEQFF
.,TRBV28,few,TRBJ1-2,TGTGCCAGCAGTTTATCTCCGGGGGACTATGGCTACACCTTC,CASSLSPGDYGYTF
.,TRBV4-3,many,TRBJ1-4,TGCGCCAGCAGCCACGACCAGGGTAGGCTGTTTTTT,CASSHDQGRLFF
TRBD1,TRBV4-3,few,TRBJ2-3,TGCGCCAGCAGCCGTTCACGACAGGGGAGCACAGATACGCAGTATTTT,CASSRSRQGSTDTQYF
TRBD1,TRBV7-2,.,TRBJ2-1,TGTGCCAGCAGCTTAGCCGCCGGGACAGCCTACAATGAGCAGTTCTTC,CASSLAAGTAYNEQFF
TRBD1,TRBV4-2,.,TRBJ2-5,TGTGCCAGCAGCTTGACAGGGCAGGGGCAAGAGACCCAGTACTTC,CASSLTGQGQETQYF
TRBD2,TRBV5-1,.,TRBJ2-5,TGCGCCAGCAGCTCCGGGAGGGTGGGAGAGACCCAGTACTTC,CASSSGRVGETQYF
.,TRBV5-4,few,TRBJ1-1,TGTGCCAGCAGCTTGGACAGTGGGAGAGCTTTCTTT,CASSLDSGRAFF
TRBD1,TRBV5-1,few,TRBJ2-7,TGCGCCAGCAAGGGGGCCTCCTACGAGCAGTACTTC,CASKGASYEQYF
.,TRBV14,.,TRBJ1-2,TGTGCCAGCAGCCAGGACTTGAACTATGGCTACACCTTC,CASSQDLNYGYTF
.,TRBV5-1,.,TRBJ2-7,TGCGCCAGCAGTTTGGCAACACCTTCTCGGGGCTACGAGCAGTACTTC,CASSLATPSRGYEQYF
TRBD1,TRBV28,few,TRBJ2-1,TGTGCCAGCAGTCGCTCCCACAGGGGTGAGCAGTTCTTC,CASSRSHRGEQFF
.,TRBV15,few,TRBJ2-7,TGTGCCACCAGCAGAAGCGGGACAGGCGGCTACGAGCAGTACTTC,CATSRSGTGGYEQYF
.,TRBV29-1,.,TRBJ2-2,TGCAGCGCCTTAGGCGGGGTCACCGGGGAGCTGTTTTTT,CSALGGVTGELFF
TRBD1,TRBV10-3,few,TRBJ1-1,TGTGCCATCAGTGGACAGGGGAACACTGAAGCTTTCTTT,CAISGQGNTEAFF
TRBD2,TRBV6-6,few,TRBJ2-1,TGTGCCAGCAGTTTCAGGACTAGCGCCAACAATGAGCAGTTCTTC,CASSFRTSANNEQFF
.,TRBV29-1,few,TRBJ2-7,TGCAGCGTTGGAGGACACGGCTACGAGCAGTACTTC,CSVGGHGYEQYF
TRBD1,TRBV6-5,few,TRBJ1-5,TGTGCCATCAGGGGACAGGGGAGCAATCAGCCCCAGCATTTT,CAIRGQGSNQPQHF
.,TRBV6-1,.,TRBJ2-7,TGTGCCAGCAGTGAACTGGCGGGTTACGAGCAGTACTTC,CASSELAGYEQYF
.,TRBV2,few,TRBJ2-7,TGTGCCAGCGGGCTATACGAGCAGTACTTC,CASGLYEQYF
TRBD2,TRBV27,.,TRBJ2-3,TGTGCCAGCAGTAAATCCGGGACTAGCGGAGATACGCAGTATTTT,CASSKSGTSGDTQYF
.,TRBV19,.,TRBJ1-5,TGTGCCACCCGGAGGGACAATCAGCCCCAGCATTTT,CATRRDNQPQHF
TRBD2,TRBV5-1,.,TRBJ2-1,TGCGCCAGCAGCTTGGCCCCGGGACTAGCGGGTGAGGAGCAGTTCTTC,CASSLAPGLAGEEQFF
TRBD1,TRBV29-1,.,TRBJ2-3,TGCAGCGTAATGGGACAGGGTATGACAGATACGCAGTATTTT,CSVMGQGMTDTQYF
.,TRBV7-2,.,TRBJ1-2,TGTGCCAGCAGCCCGCCGGGAAGCTATGGCTACACCTTC,CASSPPGSYGYTF
.,TRBV4-3,many,TRBJ2-5,TGCGCCAGCAGCTCTCAGGGGGGAGAGACCCAGTACTTC,CASSSQGGETQYF
.,TRBV5-8,few,TRBJ2-5,TGTGCCAGCAGCTTCGATAGTGGGACCCAGTACTTC,CASSFDSGTQYF
TRBD2,TRBV7-3,few,TRBJ2-1,TGTGCCAGCAGCTTTACTAGCGGGAGTGAGCAGTTCTTC,CASSFTSGSEQFF
TRBD1,TRBV19,.,TRBJ2-7,TGTGCCAGTAGTTCGACCTCGGACAGGGCCACCTACGAGCAGTACTTC,CASSSTSDRATYEQYF
.,TRBV5-6,.,TRBJ2-6,TGTGCCAGCAGCCAAACTTCCGGGGCCAACGTCCTGACTTTC,CASSQTSGANVLTF
.,TRBV18,.,TRBJ1-2,TGTGCCAGCTCACCACCGGCATCCAGCTATGGCTACACCTTC,CASSPPASSYGYTF
.,TRBV13,.,TRBJ1-3,TGTGCCAGCAGCCCAGTGGCTGGAAACACCATATATTTT,CASSPVAGNTIYF
.,TRBV4-2,few,TRBJ2-7,TGTGCCAGCAGCCAAAGCTTGCTCGTGGACGAGCAGTACTTC,CASSQSLLVDEQYF
TRBD2,TRBV18,few,TRBJ2-7,TGTGCCAGCTCAAGGGGGACTAGCGGAACCTACGAGCAGTACTTC,CASSRGTSGTYEQYF
TRBD1,TRBV18,.,TRBJ1-5,TGTGCCAGCTCACCGACTCAAACAGGGGTCCAGCCCCAGCATTTT,CASSPTQTGVQPQHF
.,TRBV5-8,few,TRBJ2-3,TGTGCCAGCAGCTTGGATGAGGGTGGCACAGATACGCAGTATTTT,CASSLDEGGTDTQYF
TRBD1,TRBV28,few,TRBJ1-2,TGTGCCAGCAGTTTTGGGGACAGCTATGGCTACACCTTC,CASSFGDSYGYTF
TRBD1,TRBV30,few,TRBJ1-4,TGTGCCTGGAATTCCGGGACAGGGAATGAAAAACTGTTTTTT,CAWNSGTGNEKLFF
TRBD1,TRBV5-4,.,TRBJ1-1,TGTGCCAGCAGCTTGGGGACAGGGAGGAATGAAGCTTTCTTT,CASSLGTGRNEAFF
TRBD2,TRBV4-3,.,TRBJ2-1,TGCGCCAGCAGCCAAGATGAAGGGGCGGGAGGTTTGTTTGAGCAGTTCTTC,CASSQDEGAGGLFEQFF
.,TRBV9,.,TRBJ2-7,TGTGCCAGCAGCCGAGGGCTTCCCTACGAGCAGTACTTC,CASSRGLPYEQYF